These T cell receptor beta chains were read from a single sample in a study of blood T cell repertoires in COVID-19. Libraries were prepared by immunoSEQ multiplex PCR; TCRdb keeps only in-frame clonotypes and omits some of them. Here the sample spans over 350,000 clones, roughly 89% being singletons. Sequences were obtained from PBMCs or T cells enriched from blood (not recorded which). The receptors shown here come from a woman in her 50s who had recovered from COVID-19. Each CDR3 is given with its conserved first and last residue. The order of the fields is clone size, V gene, D gene, J gene, CDR3 protein, CDR3 DNA. A D gene is named only where the DNA matches it firmly. The size entry is marked missing in some rows and otherwise reads once, few, many or a size class.

>-|TRBV6-5|TRBD1|TRBJ1-2
CASTRTGDYGYTF
TGTGCCAGCACCCGAACAGGGGATTATGGCTACACCTTC
>-|TRBV29-1|-|TRBJ1-1
CSVGSPNTEAFF
TGCAGCGTCGGGTCCCCGAACACTGAAGCTTTCTTT
>-|TRBV6-5|-|TRBJ1-2
CASSPTEEGTAGYTF
TGTGCCAGCAGTCCGACAGAAGAGGGGACTGCTGGCTACACCTTC
>-|TRBV5-1|-|TRBJ1-6
CASSLYETENSPLHF
TGCGCCAGCAGCTTGTACGAGACAGAGAATTCACCCCTCCACTTT
>-|TRBV28|-|TRBJ1-1
CASSSGVTAAFF
TGTGCCAGCAGTTCGGGAGTAACTGCAGCTTTCTTT
>few|TRBV6-5|-|TRBJ1-3
CATSYSGNTIYF
TGTGCTACCTCCTACTCTGGAAACACCATATATTTT
>-|TRBV12-3/TRBV12-4|-|TRBJ2-5
CASSEGLQETQYF
TGTGCCAGCAGTGAGGGCCTTCAAGAGACCCAGTACTTC
>-|TRBV30|TRBD1|TRBJ1-5
CAWSPGQVLGNQPQHF
TGTGCCTGGAGTCCCGGACAGGTGCTCGGCAATCAGCCCCAGCATTTT
>-|TRBV10-3|TRBD1|TRBJ2-4
CAISGQGYIQYF
TGTGCCATCAGCGGACAGGGTTACATTCAGTACTTC
>-|TRBV9|TRBD2|TRBJ2-5
CASSVVAGGSETQYF
TGTGCCAGCAGCGTAGTGGCGGGGGGGTCGGAGACCCAGTACTTC
>-|TRBV11-1|-|TRBJ1-2
CASSLRDSRTYGYTF
TGTGCCAGCAGCTTGCGTGACAGCCGGACCTATGGCTACACCTTC
>-|TRBV7-9|-|TRBJ1-6
CASGGNGPSSYNSPLHF
TGTGCCAGCGGTGGTAACGGTCCGAGCTCCTATAATTCACCCCTCCACTTT
>-|TRBV7-9|TRBD2|TRBJ2-1
CASSLVSGGAFNEQFF
TGTGCCAGCAGCTTAGTGAGCGGGGGGGCTTTCAATGAGCAGTTCTTC
>-|TRBV3-1/TRBV3-2|-|TRBJ1-3
CASSAGLSGNTIYF
TGTGCCAGCAGCGCAGGGCTTTCTGGAAACACCATATATTTT
>once|TRBV6-2/TRBV6-3|TRBD1|TRBJ1-5
CASSLGQGRQPQHF
TGTGCCAGCAGTCTCGGACAGGGGAGACAGCCCCAGCATTTT
>-|TRBV23-1|-|TRBJ1-2
CASINRDWWGYTF
TGCGCCAGCATTAACCGGGACTGGTGGGGCTACACCTTC
>-|TRBV5-4|-|TRBJ1-6
CASSLLGENSPLHF
TGTGCCAGCAGCTTGCTCGGGGAGAATTCACCCCTCCACTTT
>-|TRBV30|-|TRBJ2-3
CAWSVGEVTQYF
TGTGCCTGGAGTGTAGGTGAGGTCACGCAGTATTTT
>-|TRBV5-1|-|TRBJ1-1
CASSLTRDTEAFF
TGCGCCAGCAGCTTAACGAGGGACACTGAAGCTTTCTTT
>-|TRBV28|-|TRBJ2-5
CASKRGGIQETQYF
TGTGCCAGCAAAAGGGGGGGGATCCAAGAGACCCAGTACTTC
>-|TRBV19|-|TRBJ1-2
CASSIFRVEGYTF
TGTGCCAGTAGTATTTTCAGGGTCGAGGGCTACACCTTC
>-|TRBV3-1/TRBV3-2|-|TRBJ2-3
CASSQDFGYVTDTQYF
TGTGCCAGCAGCCAAGATTTCGGGTACGTCACAGATACGCAGTATTTT
>-|TRBV28|TRBD1|TRBJ1-2
CASSLQLPGQTNYGYTF
TGTGCCAGCAGTCTTCAACTACCGGGACAGACTAACTATGGCTACACCTTC
>-|TRBV21-1|-|TRBJ1-1
CASKNRVTEAFF
TGTGCCAGCAAAAACAGAGTCACTGAAGCTTTCTTT
>-|TRBV12-3/TRBV12-4|-|TRBJ2-3
CASSSSRDTQYF
TGTGCCAGCTCTTCTAGCAGAGATACGCAGTATTTT
>-|TRBV11-2|-|TRBJ1-2
CASSLTPSGQLPYGYTF
TGTGCCAGCAGCCTAACTCCTTCCGGACAGCTCCCCTATGGCTACACCTTC
>once|TRBV6-5|TRBD1|TRBJ1-6
CASSKDRVSPPLHF
TGTGCCAGCAGTAAGGACAGGGTGAGTCCACCCCTCCACTTT
>-|TRBV5-1|-|TRBJ2-3
CASSVVGGSTDTQYF
TGCGCCAGCAGCGTCGTAGGGGGTAGCACAGATACGCAGTATTTT
>-|TRBV7-9|-|TRBJ1-1
CASSLARNTEAFF
TGTGCCAGCAGCCTGGCTCGCAACACTGAAGCTTTCTTT
>once|TRBV19|TRBD1|TRBJ2-7
CASSITGQGGYEQYF
TGTGCCAGTAGTATTACGGGACAGGGTGGTTACGAGCAGTACTTC
>-|TRBV3-1/TRBV3-2|TRBD2|TRBJ2-1
CASSQGRTSGHNEQFF
TGTGCCAGCAGCCAAGGAAGGACTAGTGGCCACAATGAGCAGTTCTTC
>few|TRBV6-5|TRBD1|TRBJ1-1
CASRYGTGGIAFF
TGTGCCAGCAGATACGGGACAGGCGGTATCGCTTTCTTT
>-|TRBV20-1|TRBD2|TRBJ2-2
CSASSGGDSGELFF
TGCAGTGCTAGTAGCGGGGGGGATTCCGGGGAGCTGTTTTTT
>-|TRBV2|TRBD1|TRBJ1-6
CASIKGAYNSPLHF
TGTGCCAGCATAAAGGGGGCTTATAATTCACCCCTCCACTTT
>-|TRBV11-3|-|TRBJ2-1
CASSPDSSYNEQFF
TGTGCCAGCAGCCCAGACTCTTCCTACAATGAGCAGTTCTTC
>few|TRBV6-5|TRBD2|TRBJ2-1
CASSYSTSGANEQFF
TGTGCCAGCAGTTACTCGACTAGCGGGGCTAATGAGCAGTTCTTC
>-|TRBV2|-|TRBJ1-4
CASSETVPAKTGKLFF
TGTGCCAGCAGTGAAACAGTACCGGCTAAGACGGGGAAACTGTTTTTT
>-|TRBV28|TRBD1|TRBJ1-5
CASSFGTGKVSQPQHF
TGTGCCAGCAGTTTCGGGACAGGAAAAGTTAGTCAGCCCCAGCATTTT
>-|TRBV6-6|-|TRBJ1-1
CASSQINTEAFF
TGTGCCAGCAGCCAGATAAACACTGAAGCTTTCTTT
>-|TRBV6-1|-|TRBJ2-2
CASSERVGGTGELFF
TGTGCCAGCAGTGAACGGGTCGGAGGGACCGGGGAGCTGTTTTTT
>-|TRBV28|-|TRBJ1-2
CASSLRINYGYTF
TGTGCCAGCAGTTTGCGGATTAACTATGGCTACACCTTC
>-|TRBV4-1|TRBD2|TRBJ2-1
CASSQEMASGGYNEQFF
TGCGCCAGCAGCCAAGAGATGGCTAGCGGGGGTTACAATGAGCAGTTCTTC
>-|TRBV13|-|TRBJ1-1
CASSDSSTAYMNTEAFF
TGTGCCAGCAGTGACAGTTCGACAGCTTACATGAACACTGAAGCTTTCTTT
>-|TRBV7-6|-|TRBJ2-1
CASSWEGGDNEQFF
TGTGCCAGCAGCTGGGAGGGGGGAGACAATGAGCAGTTCTTC